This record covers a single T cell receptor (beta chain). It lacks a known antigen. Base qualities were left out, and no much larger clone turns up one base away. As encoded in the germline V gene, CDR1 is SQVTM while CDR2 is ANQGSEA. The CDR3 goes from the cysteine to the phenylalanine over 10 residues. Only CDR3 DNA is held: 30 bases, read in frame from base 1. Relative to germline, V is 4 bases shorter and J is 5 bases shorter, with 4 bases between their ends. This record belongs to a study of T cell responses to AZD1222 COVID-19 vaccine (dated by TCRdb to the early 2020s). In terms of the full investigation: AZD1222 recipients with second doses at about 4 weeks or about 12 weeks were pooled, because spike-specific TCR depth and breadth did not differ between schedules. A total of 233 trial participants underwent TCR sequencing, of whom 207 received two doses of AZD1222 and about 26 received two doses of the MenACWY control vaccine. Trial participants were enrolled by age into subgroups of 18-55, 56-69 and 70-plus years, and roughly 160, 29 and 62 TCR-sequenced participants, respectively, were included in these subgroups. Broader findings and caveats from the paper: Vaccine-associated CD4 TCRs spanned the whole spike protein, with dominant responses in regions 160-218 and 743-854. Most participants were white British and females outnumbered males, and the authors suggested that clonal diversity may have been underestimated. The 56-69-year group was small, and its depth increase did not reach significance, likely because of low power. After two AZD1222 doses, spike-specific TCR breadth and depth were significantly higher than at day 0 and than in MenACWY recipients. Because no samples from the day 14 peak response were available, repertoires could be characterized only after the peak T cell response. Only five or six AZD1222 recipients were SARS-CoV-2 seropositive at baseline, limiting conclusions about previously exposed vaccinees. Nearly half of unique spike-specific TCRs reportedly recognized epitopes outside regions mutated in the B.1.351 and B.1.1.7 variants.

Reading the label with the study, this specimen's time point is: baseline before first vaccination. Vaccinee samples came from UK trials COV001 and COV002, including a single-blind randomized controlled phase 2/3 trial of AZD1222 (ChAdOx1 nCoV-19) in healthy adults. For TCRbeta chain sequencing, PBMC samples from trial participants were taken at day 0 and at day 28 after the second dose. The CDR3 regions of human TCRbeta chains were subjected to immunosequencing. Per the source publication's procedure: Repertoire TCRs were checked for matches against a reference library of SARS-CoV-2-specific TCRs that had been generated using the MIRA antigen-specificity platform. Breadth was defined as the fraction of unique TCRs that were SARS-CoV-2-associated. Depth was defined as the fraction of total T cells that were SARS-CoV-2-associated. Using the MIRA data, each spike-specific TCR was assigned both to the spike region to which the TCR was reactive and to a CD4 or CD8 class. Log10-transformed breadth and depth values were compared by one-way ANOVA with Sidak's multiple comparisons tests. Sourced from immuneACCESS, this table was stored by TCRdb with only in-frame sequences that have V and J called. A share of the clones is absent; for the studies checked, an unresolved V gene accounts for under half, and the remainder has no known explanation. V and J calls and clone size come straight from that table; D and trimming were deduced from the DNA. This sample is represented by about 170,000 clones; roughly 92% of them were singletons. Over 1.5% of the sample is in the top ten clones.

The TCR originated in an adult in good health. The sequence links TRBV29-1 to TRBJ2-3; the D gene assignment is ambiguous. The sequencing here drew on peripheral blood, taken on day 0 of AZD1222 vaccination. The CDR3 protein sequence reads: CSVGVDTQYF. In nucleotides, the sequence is TGCAGCGTTGGGGTAGATACGCAGTATTTT.